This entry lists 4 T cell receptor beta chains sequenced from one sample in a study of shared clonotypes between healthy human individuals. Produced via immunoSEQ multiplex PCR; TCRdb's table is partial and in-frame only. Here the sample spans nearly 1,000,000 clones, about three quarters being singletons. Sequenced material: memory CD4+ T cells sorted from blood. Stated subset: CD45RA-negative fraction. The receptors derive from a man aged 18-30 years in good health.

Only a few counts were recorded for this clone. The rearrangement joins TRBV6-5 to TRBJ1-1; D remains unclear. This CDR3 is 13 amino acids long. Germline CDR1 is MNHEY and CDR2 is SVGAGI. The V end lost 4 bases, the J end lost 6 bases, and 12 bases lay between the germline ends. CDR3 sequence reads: CASSFLGAAEAFF. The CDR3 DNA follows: TGTGCCAGCAGTTTTCTGGGTGCTGCTGAAGCTTTCTTT.

The DNA of the CDR3 is TGTGCCAGCAGTCGGCGCGGGCCCACTCAGCCCCAGCATTTT. Translation: CASSRRGPTQPQHF. The chain recombines TRBV28 with TRBJ1-5; D unclear. Trimming stripped 5 bases from V and 6 bases from J, with 14 bases between. The CDR3 is 14 amino acids. Germline loops: CDR1 MDHEN, CDR2 SYDVKM.

For the CDR3, the DNA is TGTGCCAGCAGCCCGGACAGCGCGAACACCGGGGAGCTGTTTTTT. Amino acids: CASSPDSANTGELFF. V and J are TRBV7-2 and TRBJ2-2; maybe TRBD1 (6 bases). CDR3 length: 15 amino acids. Germline CDR1 and CDR2: SGHTA and FQGNSA. Trimming removed 5 bases from V and 0 bases from J, with 10 bases in between. The complete variable domain, with remaining parts taken from reference TRBV7-2 and TRBJ2-2, reads GAGVSQSPSNKVTEKGKDVELRCDPISGHTALYWYRQSLGQGLEFLIYFQGNSAPDKSGLPSDRFSAERTGGSVSTLTIQRTQQEDSAVYLCASSPDSANTGELFFGEGSRLTVL.

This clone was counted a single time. The CDR3 DNA sequence: TGTGCCTGGACCGAAAAAGGGGGACAGGGGTGTTTCTTT. Its protein product is CAWTEKGGQGCFF. J is TRBJ1-1 and V is TRBV30; 10 bases are a match to TRBD1. Germline trimming cut 4 bases from V and 13 bases from J; bases unmatched to any gene: 12. The CDR3 runs to 13 residues. The germline V gene has CDR1 GTSNPN and CDR2 SVGIG (reference sequence).